One and the same sample provided the 2 T cell receptor beta chains below, sequenced in a study of T cells in localized non-small cell lung cancer. Clones were read by immunoSEQ multiplex PCR, and TCRdb kept only the in-frame ones, dropping some. The sample consists of about 41,000 clones, around 83% of them appearing once. The sequences come from PBMCs, collected before any cancer treatment. Receptors were obtained from a man aged 35 to 69 with stage II lung adenocarcinoma.

This clone was seen once. The chain links TRBV7-6 to TRBJ2-7, with D possibly matching TRBD1 (5 bases). Trimming left V 5 bases short and J 6 bases short, with 14 bases between. Germline loops: CDR1 SGHVS, CDR2 FNYEAQ. This CDR3 has 13 amino acids. The CDR3 spells CASSDNRWGEQYF. CDR3 DNA: TGTGCCAGCAGCGATAACAGGTGGGGCGAGCAGTACTTC.

The V and J genes are TRBV19 and TRBJ2-2, with D possibly being TRBD1 (6 bases). CDR3 length: 14 amino acids. Trimming cost V 7 bases and J 3 bases, with 12 bases left between them. Germline CDR1 and CDR2: LNHDA and SQIVND (reference sequence). The CDR3 loop reads CASTGVAYTGELFF. The CDR3 nucleotides read TGTGCCAGTACAGGGGTTGCGTACACCGGGGAGCTGTTTTTT.